This T cell receptor (beta chain) came from a study of molecular identifiers for immune sequencing clone quantification. TCRdb re-analysed the PCR reads in MiXCR, keeping a single row per CDR3 protein. The sample lists about 320,000 distinct CDR3 sequences, about 22% occurring once. This clonotype was counted only a few times. Trimming cost V 2 bases and J 9 bases, with 15 bases left between them. CDR3 length equals 15 residues. CDR1 is SGHRS, CDR2 YFSETQ, per germline. The receptor's source is a human donor in good health. Some libraries in this study had Jurkat cell RNA spiked in. V and J are TRBV5-1 and TRBJ1-6; the D gene is possibly TRBD1 (6 bases). Sequencing used naive CD8+ T cells from blood, with Jurkat cell RNA spiked in. Subset specified: FACS-sorted CD8+CD4-CCR7+CD45RA+ naive T cells. The CDR3 sequence: CASSFYRDPSSPLHF. The CDR3, as DNA: TGCGCCAGCAGCTTTTACAGGGATCCTAGTTCACCCCTCCACTTT.